This T cell receptor (beta chain) was captured in a study of T cell responses to AZD1222 COVID-19 vaccine. The study's findings and limits: Donors were chiefly white British, with a greater number of females, and clonal diversity was perhaps underestimated.

Turning to this clone: The antigen is unknown.

The CDR3 length is 12 residues. Per germline, CDR1 SEHNR and CDR2 FQNEAQ (reference sequence). Trimming stripped 0 bases from V and 14 bases from J, with 8 bases between. Profiling relied on immunoSEQ multiplex PCR, and the TCRdb table lists in-frame clones only, not all of them. Here the sample spans 100,000 to 150,000 clones, approximately 85% being singletons. Both about-4-week and about-12-week second-dose recipients were combined. This chain connects TRBV7-9 to TRBJ1-6, with unresolved D. The input for sequencing was peripheral blood, taken 28 days after the second AZD1222 dose. This sequence was found in an adult who received the AZD1222 COVID-19 vaccine. Written as DNA, the CDR3 is TGTGCCAGCAGCTTAGCGAGTATCGCCCTCCACTTT. Its protein is CASSLASIALHF. The variable domain in full, completed from reference TRBV7-9 and TRBJ1-6, reads DTGVSQNPRHKITKRGQNVTFRCDPISEHNRLYWYRQTLGQGPEFLTYFQNEAQLEKSRLLSDRFSAERPKGSFSTLEIQRTEQGDSAMYLCASSLASIALHFGNGTRLTVT.